One and the same sample provided the 4 T cell receptor beta chains below, sequenced in a study of CD8 T cells in Susac syndrome. The RNA, about 0.45 to 1 ug, was put through reverse transcription using random hexamers. From the immunoSEQ multiplex PCR reads, TCRdb called clonotypes with MiXCR, one entry per CDR3 protein. The sample lists 130,000 to 150,000 distinct CDR3 sequences, around 94% occurring once. Sequencing used CD8+ T cells from PBMCs. All receptors derive from a human donor in good health.

The chain uses TRBV18 and TRBJ2-7, with D uncertain. The CDR3 length is 13 residues. V was trimmed by 2 bases and J by 2 bases, leaving 7 bases between them. The germline V gene encodes CDR1 KGHSH and CDR2 LQKENI. The CDR3 DNA is TGTGCCAGCTCACCAGCCAAGACCTACGAGCAGTACTTC. Its protein is CASSPAKTYEQYF.

This chain joins TRBV7-9 and TRBJ2-3; TRBD1 might be the D (6 bases). The CDR3 extends over 15 amino acids. The V gene lost 4 bases and the J gene lost 2 bases, with 13 bases spanning the gap. CDR1 is SEHNR, CDR2 FQNEAQ, per germline (reference sequence). CDR3 loop: CASSSGTFTTDTQYF. The CDR3 DNA sequence: TGTGCCAGCAGCTCCGGGACATTCACCACAGATACGCAGTATTTT.

The genes are TRBV6-5 and TRBJ2-5; D perhaps matches TRBD2 (6 bases). Germline values: CDR1 MNHEY, CDR2 SVGAGI. CDR3 length: 12 residues. The ends were cut back, 8 bases at V and 2 bases at J, with 9 bases in the middle. CDR3 bases: TGTGCCAGCGGGGAGGTTCAAGAGACCCAGTACTTC. Translation gives CASGEVQETQYF.

The chain links TRBV29-1 to TRBJ2-7, with D possibly matching TRBD1 (6 bases). The V gene's germline CDR1 is SQVTM and CDR2 ANQGSEA. CDR3 size: 12 residues. V was trimmed by 3 bases and J by 2 bases, leaving 8 bases between them. CDR3 sequence: CSVENRAYEQYF. For the CDR3, the DNA is TGCAGCGTTGAGAACAGGGCCTACGAGCAGTACTTC.